Below, one T cell receptor beta chain is given with its context. Its matching antigen is unknown. From the PCR reads, TCRdb re-called clones with MiXCR. The table shows 20,000 to 30,000 clones, with more than 15% occurring only once. The CDR3 loop spans 12 amino acids. CDR1 and CDR2 (germline): SQVTM, ANQGSEA. The V end lost 4 bases, the J end lost 4 bases, and 10 bases lay between the germline ends. The entire patient cohort was treatment-naive prior to thyroid surgery. This specimen belongs to a study of metastatic and nonmetastatic thyroid tumors. Study-level background: Comparison of repertoires was carried out across blood and tumor or nodule tissue from malignant and benign thyroid patients.

General observations from the study: Significantly greater TCR beta diversity was reportedly found in malignant thyroid tumors than in benign nodules (in blood and tumor).

The sequencing sample was made of blood. The TCR comes from a male donor with papillary thyroid cancer or a benign thyroid nodule (not recorded which). Some clones in this sample may be carry-over from other donors' samples. The chain employs TRBV29-1 and TRBJ1-1, with D unresolved. CDR3 nucleotides: TGCAGCGTTGGGGCCCTTAGCACTGAAGCTTTCTTT. Protein sequence: CSVGALSTEAFF.